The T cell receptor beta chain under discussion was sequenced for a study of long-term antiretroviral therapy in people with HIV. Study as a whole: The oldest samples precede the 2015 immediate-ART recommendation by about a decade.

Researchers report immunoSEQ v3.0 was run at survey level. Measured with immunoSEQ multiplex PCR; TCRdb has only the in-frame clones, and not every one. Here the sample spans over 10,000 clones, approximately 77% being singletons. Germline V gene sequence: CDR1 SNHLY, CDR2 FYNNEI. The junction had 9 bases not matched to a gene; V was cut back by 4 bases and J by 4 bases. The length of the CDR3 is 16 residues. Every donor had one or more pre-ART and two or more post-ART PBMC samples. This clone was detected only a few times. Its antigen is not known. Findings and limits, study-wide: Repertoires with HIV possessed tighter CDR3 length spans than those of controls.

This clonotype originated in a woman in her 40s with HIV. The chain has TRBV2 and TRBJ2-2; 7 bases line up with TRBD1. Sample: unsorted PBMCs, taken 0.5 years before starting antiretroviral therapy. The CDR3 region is CASSAWGTVGTGELFF. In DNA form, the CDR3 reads TGTGCCAGCAGTGCTTGGGGGACAGTTGGCACCGGGGAGCTGTTTTTT.